The sequence of this T cell receptor beta chain was determined in a study of blood T cell repertoires in COVID-19. Study as a whole: COVID-19 samples collected from the United States, Italy and Spain covered acute and convalescent phases. Sources were T cells, B-cell-depleted T cells, or PBMCs; the material itself was cDNA or gDNA.

Trimming left V 2 bases short and J 8 bases short, with 9 bases between. CDR1 and CDR2 from the germline V gene are MNHEY and SVGAGI. The CDR3 consists of 12 residues. In the authors' methods: Researchers report that nucleated cell counts were estimated from reference gene primer amplification. Sequencing used immunoSEQ multiplex PCR; TCRdb keeps in-frame clones, though not all of them. Clonal size and the V and J genes are those of that table, whereas D and trimming came from the DNA. The data contain approximately 40,000 clones, approximately 86% of them singletons. This rearrangement joins TRBV6-5 to TRBJ1-1; no clear D. The sequenced sample consisted of peripheral blood. This receptor was taken from a man in his 60s with acute or convalescent COVID-19. The CDR3 DNA reads TGTGCCAGCAGTTACCAGACTGGGGAAGCTTTCTTT. Its translation: CASSYQTGEAFF.